The rows below give T cell receptor beta chains drawn from one sample of a study of CD8 T cells in ankylosing spondylitis. One entry per CDR3 protein, called by TCRdb with MiXCR from the 5' RACE reads. In the table there are a few hundred thousand distinct CDR3 sequences, 18% of which are singletons. The sample taken for sequencing was blood, either unsorted or a sorted T cell fraction (not recorded which). The receptors shown here come from a male donor with ankylosing spondylitis. Each CDR3 is given with its conserved first and last residue.

>TRBV18
CASSPPTVPEAFF
>TRBV6-5
CASSYLTGGRETQYF
>TRBV29-1
CSVVQGEVGYTF
>TRBV29-1
CSVPGLASYNEQFF
>TRBV20-1
CSAPVSGDTYEQYF
>TRBV21-1
CASSRDRRNLKYEQYF
>TRBV5-1
CASSQGLLKNEQYF
>TRBV25-1
CASSEYGVDQPQHF
>TRBV20-1
CSAEPTNQPQHF
>TRBV28
CASSSPRQGTDTQYF
>TRBV12-3/TRBV12-4
CASTRDRATDTQYF
>TRBV12-3/TRBV12-4
CASSSPGTDTGELFF
>TRBV5-4
CASSSPGLASDTQYF
>TRBV5-6
CASSRPGSSYEQYF
>TRBV6-5
CASSFEKPQETQYF
>TRBV20-1
CSASHRDPNYGYTF
>TRBV28
CASSFSGGVYGYTF
>TRBV4-2
CASSQDRIGIQYF